This is a list of T cell receptor beta chains from one sample in a study of T cell responses to AZD1222 COVID-19 vaccine. The method was immunoSEQ multiplex PCR; TCRdb's version includes in-frame clones alone and lacks a portion of them. The sample consists of tens of thousands of clones, roughly 90% of them appearing once. The sample was peripheral blood, taken on day 0 of AZD1222 vaccination. These receptors all stem from an adult in good health. Both conserved end residues are trimmed from each CDR3. Each record gives: J gene, V gene, CDR3 protein.

TRBJ1-6	TRBV6-5	ASSYQSPMSPLH
TRBJ1-2	TRBV10-3	AISQQGEMNGYT
TRBJ2-1	TRBV18	ASSPGLTNYNEQF
TRBJ1-2	TRBV5-5	ASSLNLDGYT
TRBJ1-2	TRBV7-9	ASSLTDGNYGYT
TRBJ1-1	TRBV4-2	ASSQAGTGGGIAEAF
TRBJ1-1	TRBV3-1/TRBV3-2	ASSQDQGRDTEAF
TRBJ1-1	TRBV30	AGGAREGRNTEAF
TRBJ2-5	TRBV19	ASSISHQETQY
TRBJ2-5	TRBV5-6	ASSSGQGETQY